A selection of T cell receptor beta chains follows, all from one sample in a study of sequential checkpoint blockade in melanoma. TCRdb keeps only in-frame clones here, not all; method: immunoSEQ multiplex PCR. The table has 13,000 or so clones, about 61% seen once. The material sequenced was CD8+ T cells sorted from blood (inferred from file names), taken from a patient given nivolumab and ipilimumab in sequence. The receptors stem from a human donor with melanoma. Each CDR3 is given with its conserved first and last residue. D genes are given only for firm matches. Only some rows state a clone size, as once, few, many or a class for expanded clones.

CDR3	DNA	V	size	J	D
CASSPRDRLYGYTF	TGTGCCAGCAGTCCCCGGGACAGACTATATGGCTACACCTTC	TRBV6-1	NA	TRBJ1-2	TRBD1
CASSDMGGDAYEQYF	TGTGCCAGCAGTGATATGGGAGGGGATGCGTACGAGCAGTACTTC	TRBV2	NA	TRBJ2-7	TRBD2
CAISESDQRVTEAFF	TGTGCCATCAGTGAGTCGGACCAGAGGGTCACTGAAGCTTTCTTT	TRBV10-3	few	TRBJ1-1	NA
CASSLKWEDYNEQFF	TGTGCCAGCAGCTTGAAGTGGGAGGACTACAATGAGCAGTTCTTC	TRBV5-5	NA	TRBJ2-1	NA
CASSRAPAYEQYF	TGTGCCAGTAGCCGAGCGCCAGCCTACGAGCAGTACTTC	TRBV19	few	TRBJ2-7	NA
CASSQDASGINEQFF	TGTGCCAGCAGCCAAGATGCGTCAGGGATTAATGAGCAGTTCTTC	TRBV14	once	TRBJ2-1	NA
CASSLRARAYEQYF	TGTGCCAGCAGCTTAAGGGCCAGGGCCTACGAGCAGTACTTC	TRBV7-9	medium-sized	TRBJ2-7	NA
CASSLSMNTEAFF	TGTGCCAGCAGTTTGTCTATGAACACTGAAGCTTTCTTT	TRBV27	NA	TRBJ1-1	NA
CASSPQGTDTEAFF	TGTGCCAGCAGCCCACAGGGGACGGACACTGAAGCTTTCTTT	TRBV5-4	once	TRBJ1-1	TRBD1
CASSPRTSGRTGELFF	TGTGCCAGCAGCCCCCGGACTAGCGGGAGGACCGGGGAGCTGTTTTTT	TRBV4-2	NA	TRBJ2-2	TRBD2
CANLGPSTDTQYF	TGCGCCAACTTGGGGCCTAGCACAGATACGCAGTATTTT	TRBV23-1	NA	TRBJ2-3	NA
CASSYFGGRAGGGYTF	TGTGCCAGCAGTTACTTCGGTGGCAGGGCCGGTGGAGGCTACACCTTC	TRBV27	NA	TRBJ1-2	NA
CAISRTGMSYEQYF	TGTGCCATCAGTAGGACAGGGATGTCCTACGAGCAGTACTTC	TRBV10-3	NA	TRBJ2-7	TRBD1
CATSITGGIKEKLFF	TGTGCCACCAGTATTACAGGCGGAATAAAGGAAAAACTGTTTTTT	TRBV15	once	TRBJ1-4	NA
CASSQDSGLNTEAFF	TGCGCCAGCAGCCAAGATTCGGGTCTGAACACTGAAGCTTTCTTT	TRBV4-3	NA	TRBJ1-1	NA
CASSWDKNTGELFF	TGTGCCAGTAGTTGGGACAAGAACACCGGGGAGCTGTTTTTT	TRBV19	few	TRBJ2-2	NA
CASSSLISTGETDTQYF	TGCGCCAGCAGCTCCCTGATTTCAACAGGGGAAACAGATACGCAGTATTTT	TRBV5-1	medium-sized	TRBJ2-3	TRBD1
CASSQETTGGPYEQYF	TGCGCCAGCAGCCAGGAGACGACAGGGGGCCCATACGAGCAGTACTTC	TRBV7-9	NA	TRBJ2-7	TRBD1
CASSLSGSYNSPLHF	TGTGCCAGCAGTTTATCGGGGAGCTATAATTCACCCCTCCACTTT	TRBV27	NA	TRBJ1-6	NA
CASSHRDRDRETQYF	TGTGCCAGCAGCCACCGGGACAGGGATCGGGAGACCCAGTACTTC	TRBV7-9	few	TRBJ2-5	TRBD1
CASSQAREGSYEQYF	TGCGCCAGCAGCCAAGCCAGGGAGGGCTCCTACGAGCAGTACTTC	TRBV4-1	NA	TRBJ2-7	TRBD2
CASSRRGREREKLFF	TGTGCCAGCAGTCGGAGAGGGAGGGAGCGGGAAAAACTGTTTTTT	TRBV5-4	medium-sized	TRBJ1-4	NA
CASSLLGQGIIEQYF	TGTGCCAGCAGTTTATTAGGACAGGGGATCATCGAGCAGTACTTC	TRBV28	NA	TRBJ2-7	TRBD1
CASSLNTLEGPEYGYTF	TGTGCCAGCAGCTTGAACACGTTGGAGGGACCTGAATATGGCTACACCTTC	TRBV5-4	NA	TRBJ1-2	NA
CASSFQLAGGPSGQYF	TGTGCCAGCAGCTTCCAACTAGCGGGAGGGCCCTCTGGGCAGTACTTC	TRBV5-4	NA	TRBJ2-7	TRBD2
CASSQDMSGKGDTQYF	TGCGCCAGCAGCCAAGATATGTCAGGGAAAGGGGATACGCAGTATTTT	TRBV4-1	NA	TRBJ2-3	NA
CASSASGGIYEQYF	TGTGCCAGCAGTGCTAGCGGGGGGATTTACGAGCAGTACTTC	TRBV27	NA	TRBJ2-7	TRBD2
CASSPRTRTDTQYF	TGTGCCAGCAGCCCACGGACTCGGACCGATACGCAGTATTTT	TRBV13	few	TRBJ2-3	NA
CASSESESGANVLTF	TGTGCCAGCAGTGAGTCGGAGTCTGGGGCCAACGTCCTGACTTTC	TRBV2	NA	TRBJ2-6	NA
CASSPGQGADTQYF	TGTGCCAGTAGCCCGGGACAGGGGGCAGATACGCAGTATTTT	TRBV19	NA	TRBJ2-3	TRBD1
CASSSPPDRVHQPQHF	TGTGCCAGCAGTTCCCCCCCGGACAGGGTACATCAGCCCCAGCATTTT	TRBV28	medium-sized	TRBJ1-5	TRBD1
CASSLGSGNEQYF	TGCGCCAGCAGCTTGGGATCGGGGAACGAGCAGTACTTC	TRBV5-1	few	TRBJ2-7	NA
CASSPDTTGEQYF	TGTGCCAGCAGCCCGGATACCACGGGGGAGCAGTACTTC	TRBV7-9	NA	TRBJ2-7	NA
CASIKTQGKSYEQYF	TGTGCCAGTATCAAAACACAGGGGAAATCCTACGAGCAGTACTTC	TRBV19	NA	TRBJ2-7	TRBD1
CASSSERGSNEQFF	TGTGCCAGCAGCTCTGAGCGGGGGAGCAATGAGCAGTTCTTC	TRBV7-9	few	TRBJ2-1	TRBD2
CASSSGTGAAEAFF	TGTGCCAGCAGCTCCGGGACAGGGGCCGCTGAAGCTTTCTTT	TRBV7-8	NA	TRBJ1-1	TRBD1
CASRDSGVGYTF	TGCGCCAGCAGAGACTCGGGGGTAGGCTACACCTTC	TRBV10-1	few	TRBJ1-2	NA
CATSSPQTGNNEQFF	TGTGCCACCAGCAGTCCCCAGACAGGGAACAATGAGCAGTTCTTC	TRBV15	NA	TRBJ2-1	TRBD1
CASRSGTGVDHYEQYF	TGTGCCAGCAGATCCGGGACAGGGGTTGATCACTACGAGCAGTACTTC	TRBV28	NA	TRBJ2-7	TRBD1
CASSYGTSNYEQYF	TGTGCCAGCAGTTACGGGACTAGCAACTACGAGCAGTACTTC	TRBV6-5	NA	TRBJ2-7	TRBD2
CASRSGASPTGELFF	TGCGCCAGCAGGAGCGGGGCCTCTCCTACCGGGGAGCTGTTTTTT	TRBV4-1	once	TRBJ2-2	TRBD2